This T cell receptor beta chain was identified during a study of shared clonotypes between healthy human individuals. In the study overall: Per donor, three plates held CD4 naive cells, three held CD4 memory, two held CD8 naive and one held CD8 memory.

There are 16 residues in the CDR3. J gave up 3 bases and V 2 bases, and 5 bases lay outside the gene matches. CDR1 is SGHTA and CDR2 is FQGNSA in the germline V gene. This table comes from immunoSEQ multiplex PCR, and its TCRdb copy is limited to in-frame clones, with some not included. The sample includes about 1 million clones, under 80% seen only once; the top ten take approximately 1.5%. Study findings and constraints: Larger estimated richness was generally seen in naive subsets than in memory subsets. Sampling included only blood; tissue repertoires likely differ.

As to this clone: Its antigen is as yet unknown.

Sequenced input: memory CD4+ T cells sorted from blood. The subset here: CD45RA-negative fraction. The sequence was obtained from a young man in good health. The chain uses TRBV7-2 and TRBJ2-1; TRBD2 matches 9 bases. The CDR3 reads CASSLLGGGVYNEQFF. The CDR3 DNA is TGTGCCAGCAGCTTACTGGGCGGGGGGGTCTACAATGAGCAGTTCTTC.